Listed here is a single T cell receptor beta chain. Its antigen is unidentified. This sample stems from a study of identical twins. Unique molecular identifiers were present on cDNA, and template switching added a universal primer site. Each CDR3 protein is one row after TCRdb ran MiXCR on the 5' RACE reads. There are around 490,000 distinct CDR3 sequences in the sample; 13% to 15% occur only once, and 0.8% to 1% lies in the top ten. Study outcomes and limitations: Zero-insertion analyses were open to partial confounding by invariant MAIT and iNKT cells. Out-of-frame alpha sequences common to twins were enriched for low generation probability.

Another study also made use of these data, one on yellow fever vaccine responses in identical twins.

This receptor was obtained from a woman aged 18-30 years in good health. Sequencing was performed on CD4+ T cells sorted from blood.

Written as DNA, the CDR3 is TGTGCCACCTCGACAGGTAATCAGCCCCAGCATTTT. It is translated as CATSTGNQPQHF. The V and J genes are TRBV25-1 and TRBJ1-5, with D possibly TRBD1 on 6 matching bases. Germline CDR1 MGHDK, CDR2 SYGVNS. The V gene lost 10 bases and the J gene lost 4 bases, with 11 bases spanning the gap. The CDR3 is 12 amino acids.